This entry describes one TCR beta chain. The sample is drawn from a study of blood T cell repertoires in COVID-19. Whole-study context: Researchers got acute and convalescent COVID-19 samples from the United States, Italy and Spain. PBMCs, B-cell-depleted T cells, or T cells provided the cDNA or gDNA that made up the material.

Original processing methods: How many nucleated cells were present was estimated from reference gene primer amplification. Sequenced by immunoSEQ multiplex PCR; TCRdb stores in-frame clones only, minus some. The DNA gave D and trimming, while V, J and clone size come from that table. The table includes more than 200,000 clones, around nine tenths detected once. This CDR3 has 16 residues. The germline V gene encodes CDR1 LGHNA and CDR2 YSLEER. Unmatched junction bases numbered 5, after V lost 0 bases and J lost 7 bases. The sequencing sample was made of peripheral blood. V is TRBV4-3 and J is TRBJ2-1; 11 positions match TRBD2. This sequence was found in a woman aged 35 to 49 who had recovered from COVID-19. This CDR3 reads CASSQDLSGGDNEQFF. The CDR3 DNA sequence: TGCGCCAGCAGCCAAGATCTTAGCGGGGGGGATAATGAGCAGTTCTTC.